Listed here are 21 T cell receptor beta chains from one sample, sequenced in a study of cytomegalovirus exposure and HLA in healthy donors. Use of 60 Vbeta and 13 Jbeta primers characterized the PCR. Clones were read by immunoSEQ multiplex PCR, and TCRdb kept only the in-frame ones, dropping some. The sample lists 140,000 or so clones; around 10% were seen once. Sequenced input: PBMCs. These receptors originate from a male donor in good health and CMV-seronegative.

There are a few counts of this clone. The chain recombines TRBV5-1 with TRBJ2-3, with 10 bases fitting TRBD1. J gave up 0 bases and V 7 bases, and 5 bases lay outside the gene matches. Germline V lookup: CDR1 SGHRS, CDR2 YFSETQ. The CDR3 covers 15 residues. In DNA form, the CDR3 reads TGCGCCAGCGGCGACAGGGGGCTTAGCACAGATACGCAGTATTTT. Its translation: CASGDRGLSTDTQYF.

This clone has only a few counts. Other DNA sequences in the same sample also yield this CDR3. The V and J genes are TRBV4-1 and TRBJ1-1; D remains unclear. The germline V and J ends were trimmed by 1 base and 4 bases, with 16 bases remaining between them. Germline CDR1 is MGHRA and CDR2 is YSYEKL. The CDR3 has 16 residues. This CDR3 is CASSQAYLVTVTEAFF. In nucleotides, the CDR3 is TGCGCCAGCAGCCAAGCATACTTGGTAACGGTCACTGAAGCTTTCTTT.

In this sample, this clone turned up a few times. This chain uses TRBV14 with TRBJ2-4, with D possibly matching TRBD1 (6 bases). This CDR3 region has 14 residues. V shed 4 bases and J shed 6 bases, with 13 bases lying between them. CDR1 is SGHDN and CDR2 is FVKESK in the germline V gene. This chain's CDR3 is CASSLGGSRNIQYF. CDR3 DNA: TGTGCCAGCAGCCTTGGGGGCAGTCGAAACATTCAGTACTTC.

This clone was detected a few times. The chain has TRBV28 and TRBJ1-4; D is uncertain. CDR1 is MDHEN and CDR2 is SYDVKM in the germline V gene. The V end lost 7 bases, the J end lost 1 base, and 10 bases lay between the germline ends. This CDR3 region has 14 residues. In DNA, the CDR3 is TGTGCCAGCATGGCGGGAGGAACTAATGAAAAACTGTTTTTT. It specifies CASMAGGTNEKLFF.

This chain links TRBV4-1 with TRBJ2-1; TRBD2 aligns across 11 bases. Germline V gene sequence: CDR1 MGHRA, CDR2 YSYEKL. This CDR3 is built from 18 residues. J was trimmed by 0 bases and V by 3 bases; bases with no gene match: 7. The CDR3 protein is CASSQGLADQYSYNEQFF. The CDR3 DNA is TGCGCCAGCAGCCAGGGACTAGCGGACCAATACTCCTACAATGAGCAGTTCTTC.

This clone was detected a few times. This chain connects TRBV6-5 to TRBJ1-1, with D possibly being TRBD1 (6 bases). The CDR3 spans 14 residues. Germline CDR1 and CDR2: MNHEY and SVGAGI. The germline V and J ends were trimmed by 4 bases and 6 bases, with 15 bases remaining between them. The CDR3 reads CASSWLTGPPEAFF. CDR3 nucleotide sequence: TGTGCCAGCAGTTGGCTAACAGGGCCCCCTGAAGCTTTCTTT.

This clone has a handful of counts. The germline gene is not matched at one end of the junction; a read error may be the cause. The same CDR3 also results from other DNA sequences found in this sample. This chain joins TRBV6-5 and TRBJ1-3, with TRBD1 matching 7 bases. Germline lookup yields CDR1 MNHEY and CDR2 SVGAGI. The length of the CDR3 is 15 residues. CDR3 protein: CASTPDRHSGNTIYF. CDR3 in DNA: TGTGCCAGCACCCCGGACAGGCACTCTGGGAACACCATATATTTT.

This clone was seen only a few times. This rearrangement joins TRBV5-1 to TRBJ2-7; 8 nucleotides match TRBD2. The junction had 7 bases not matched to a gene; V was cut back by 4 bases and J by 4 bases. The CDR3 loop spans 14 amino acids. Germline CDR1 SGHRS, CDR2 YFSETQ. CDR3 sequence (DNA): TGCGCCAGCAGCGCGGGGGGAAAGGGGTACGAGCAGTACTTC. It yields the protein CASSAGGKGYEQYF.

The chain links TRBV4-2 to TRBJ2-2, with TRBD2 matching 8 bases. V lost 4 bases, J lost 3 bases, and 10 bases stayed unmatched. Germline V gene lookup returns CDR1 LGHNA and CDR2 YNFKEQ. This CDR3 region has 17 residues. The CDR3 is CASSRPGGGPYTGELFF. The DNA for the CDR3 is TGTGCCAGCAGCCGTCCGGGGGGGGGCCCTTACACCGGGGAGCTGTTTTTT.

This clone was observed a few times. This chain links TRBV10-3 with TRBJ1-3; TRBD1 agrees at 9 bases. Germline CDR1 is ENHRY and CDR2 is SYGVKD. The V segment lost 2 bases and the J segment 3 bases; nucleotides outside the gene matches: 2. This CDR3 comprises 15 residues. CDR3: CAISEPDRGGNTIYF. Written as DNA, the CDR3 is TGTGCCATCAGTGAGCCGGACAGGGGTGGAAACACCATATATTTT.

CDR3 amino acids: CASSFFRDSASQETQYF. CDR3 coding DNA: TGTGCCAGCAGCTTTTTCCGGGACAGCGCTTCCCAGGAGACCCAGTACTTC. This sequence joins TRBV11-1 and TRBJ2-5, with 7 bases that match TRBD1. The V and J ends lost 3 bases and 5 bases, in that order; junction bases with no gene match: 15. Germline values: CDR1 SGHAT, CDR2 FQDESV (reference sequence). This CDR3 region has 17 residues.

This clone was recorded a few times. The chain recombines TRBV19 with TRBJ1-5; no reliable D call. Trimming took off 9 bases at V and 4 bases at J, with 16 bases between the two ends. The CDR3 loop spans 14 amino acids. Germline V CDR1 and CDR2: LNHDA, SQIVND (reference sequence). The DNA of the CDR3 is TGTGCCAGCAAAGACGGGTTTTCGAATCAGCCCCAGCATTTT. It yields the protein CASKDGFSNQPQHF.

This clone was detected only a few times. This chain connects TRBV18 to TRBJ2-1; 7 positions match TRBD1. Germline V gene sequence: CDR1 KGHSH, CDR2 LQKENI. Unmatched junction bases numbered 5, after V lost 3 bases and J lost 0 bases. This CDR3 has 16 residues. For the CDR3, the DNA is TGTGCCAGCTCACCCGAACAGGGGAGCTCCTACAATGAGCAGTTCTTC. Translation: CASSPEQGSSYNEQFF.

This clone was counted between two and nine times. Its ends do not fully match the called genes, so a read error is possible. The rearrangement links TRBV7-2 to TRBJ2-7; D ambiguous. The germline gives CDR1 SGHTA, CDR2 FQGNSA. The CDR3 is 11 amino acids. The CDR3: CASSLGQVLLF. The CDR3, as DNA: TGTGCCAGCAGCTTAGGCCAGGTTCTCCTTTTC.

This clone was detected once. The rearrangement uses TRBV7-2 and TRBJ2-2; TRBD2 matches at 7 bases. This CDR3 has 15 residues. Trimming at V came to 1 base and at J to 5 bases, leaving 4 bases not matched to a gene. The germline V gene has CDR1 SGHTA and CDR2 FQGNSA. CDR3 DNA: TGTGCCAGCAGCTTAGAGGGGAGGGTTACCGGGGAGCTGTTTTTT. Its protein product is CASSLEGRVTGELFF.

The chain is built from TRBV7-2 and TRBJ1-2; no clear D gene. The CDR3 is 15 residues long. The germline gives CDR1 SGHTA, CDR2 FQGNSA. The V and J ends lost 7 bases and 4 bases respectively, with 19 bases between them. CDR3 bases: TGTGCCAGCAACTATAACGAGGGCAGAGGCTATGGCTACACCTTC. Translated, it gives CASNYNEGRGYGYTF.

This clone turned up a few times. The rearrangement joins TRBV4-3 to TRBJ1-6; 7 bases are shared with TRBD1. Germline-derived CDR1 and CDR2 are LGHNA and YSLEER. V gave up 0 bases and J gave up 10 bases; unmatched junction bases: 12. CDR3 length: 17 amino acids. The CDR3 DNA reads TGCGCCAGCAGCCAAGAGTTTGGTGAATGGACAGGATCACCCCTCCACTTT. Translation: CASSQEFGEWTGSPLHF.

This clone was seen a few times. The chain is built from TRBV15 and TRBJ1-5, with TRBD1 matching 7 bases. Germline loops: CDR1 LNHNV, CDR2 YYDKDF (reference sequence). This CDR3 is built from 15 residues. J lost 3 bases, V lost 4 bases, and 6 bases had no gene match. This CDR3 is CATSKTGATNQPQHF. Written as DNA, the CDR3 is TGTGCCACCAGCAAAACAGGGGCCACCAATCAGCCCCAGCATTTT.

The chain links TRBV7-2 to TRBJ2-7; 10 bases match TRBD1. The V and J ends lost 5 bases and 2 bases, in that order; junction bases with no gene match: 3. Germline-derived CDR1 and CDR2 are SGHTA and FQGNSA. The CDR3 totals 14 residues. DNA for the CDR3: TGTGCCAGCAGCACCGGACAGGGGGCCTACGAGCAGTACTTC. Residues: CASSTGQGAYEQYF.

In its sample, this clone was seen a few times. The gene calls are TRBV2 and TRBJ1-2, with D unclear. The V and J ends lost 3 bases and 4 bases respectively, with 18 bases between them. The CDR3 runs 16 residues. Germline values: CDR1 SNHLY, CDR2 FYNNEI. In DNA form, the CDR3 reads TGTGCCAGCAGTGAGGGTCCTCTTCCCGCGGGCTATGGCTACACCTTC. This codes for CASSEGPLPAGYGYTF. The entire variable domain, with the rest obtained from reference TRBV2 and TRBJ1-2, is as follows: EPEVTQTPSHQVTQMGQEVILRCVPISNHLYFYWYRQILGQKVEFLVSFYNNEISEKSEIFDDQFSVERPDGSNFTLKIRSTKLEDSAMYFCASSEGPLPAGYGYTFGSGTRLTVV.

This chain uses TRBV5-1 with TRBJ1-2; TRBD1 is a possible D gene (5 bases). The CDR3 runs to 14 residues. V dropped 0 bases and J dropped 4 bases, with 10 bases sitting between them. The germline gives CDR1 SGHRS, CDR2 YFSETQ. CDR3 sequence reads: CASSLDQGTYGYTF. DNA for the CDR3: TGCGCCAGCAGCTTGGACCAGGGTACCTATGGCTACACCTTC. The full variable domain, in which reference TRBV5-1 and TRBJ1-2 provide the parts outside the CDR3, is KAGVTQTPRYLIKTRGQQVTLSCSPISGHRSVSWYQQTPGQGLQFLFEYFSETQRNKGNFPGRFSGRQFSNSRSEMNVSTLELGDSALYLCASSLDQGTYGYTFGSGTRLTVV.